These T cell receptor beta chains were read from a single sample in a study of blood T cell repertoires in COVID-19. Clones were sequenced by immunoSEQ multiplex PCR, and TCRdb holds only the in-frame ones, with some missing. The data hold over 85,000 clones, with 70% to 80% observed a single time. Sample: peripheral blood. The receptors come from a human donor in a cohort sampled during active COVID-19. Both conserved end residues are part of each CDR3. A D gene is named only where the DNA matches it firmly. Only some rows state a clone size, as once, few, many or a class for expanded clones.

TGCAGCGTTGAACCTAGCGTGGGTGAGCAGTTCTTC CSVEPSVGEQFF TRBJ2-1 - 12 - TRBV29-1
TGTGCCAGTAGACCGGGACTAGCGGGAAGTCGCTCCTACAATGAGCAGTTCTTC CASRPGLAGSRSYNEQFF TRBJ2-1 - 18 TRBD2 TRBV19
TGCAGTGCTAGGATCGAGGGCGAGCAGTACTTC CSARIEGEQYF TRBJ2-7 once 11 - TRBV20-1
TGTGCCAGCAGCTTCTCCCCAGCGGCTCCCGGGGAGCTGTTTTTT CASSFSPAAPGELFF TRBJ2-2 - 15 - TRBV11-2
TGTGCCAGCTCACCACGACAGATTCACTACGAGCAGTACTTC CASSPRQIHYEQYF TRBJ2-7 few 14 - TRBV18
TGTGCCAGCAGCACAGGGCCTTGGGACTACGAGCAGTACTTC CASSTGPWDYEQYF TRBJ2-7 few 14 - TRBV7-2
TGTGCCAGCAGTGAATGGGGACTAGCGGGTAACTCCTACAATGAGCAGTTCTTC CASSEWGLAGNSYNEQFF TRBJ2-1 - 18 TRBD2 TRBV2
TGCGCCAGCAGCTTTCAGGGGCCCTCCTACGAGCAGTACTTC CASSFQGPSYEQYF TRBJ2-7 - 14 - TRBV5-1
TGTGCCAGCAGCTTAGCGACAGGGGGTAACTATGGCTACACCTTC CASSLATGGNYGYTF TRBJ1-2 - 15 TRBD1 TRBV7-2
TGCGCCAGCAGCTCCGACAGGGTCCGGGAGACCCAGTACTTC CASSSDRVRETQYF TRBJ2-5 - 14 TRBD1 TRBV5-1
TGTGCCAGTAGTACGGGATCCCAAGAGACCCAGTACTTC CASSTGSQETQYF TRBJ2-5 - 13 - TRBV19
TGTGCCAGCAGTTTACTGCGGAAGAGCTCTGGAAACACCATATATTTT CASSLLRKSSGNTIYF TRBJ1-3 once 16 - TRBV28